These 2 T cell receptor beta chains came from one sample sequenced in a study of control samples from healthy donors and cancer patients. Profiled with immunoSEQ multiplex PCR; TCRdb holds only in-frame clones, not every one. This sample yields about 190,000 clones, of which about 90% are seen a single time; approximately 1.8% belongs to the top ten. The sequencing input was blood. The receptors were gathered from a man younger than 40 in good health.

This chain uses TRBV5-1 with TRBJ2-3; 7 nucleotides line up with TRBD2. The CDR3 runs to 16 residues. CDR1 and CDR2 (germline): SGHRS, YFSETQ. Losses at the gene ends were 4 bases for V and 2 bases for J; bases not matched to a gene: 10. CDR3 in amino acids: CASSVTGTTFTDTQYF. The DNA for the CDR3 is TGCGCCAGCAGCGTAACCGGGACTACCTTCACAGATACGCAGTATTTT.

This clone has a single count. The chain uses TRBV13 and TRBJ2-1, with D possibly matching TRBD2 (7 bases). Looked up from germline, CDR1 is PRHDT and CDR2 is FYEKMQ (reference sequence). The CDR3 runs 16 residues. Trimming removed 0 bases from V and 5 bases from J, with 14 bases in between. The CDR3 loop is CASSLGGRGLNNEQFF. CDR3 DNA: TGTGCCAGCAGCTTAGGCGGGCGGGGGCTGAACAATGAGCAGTTCTTC.